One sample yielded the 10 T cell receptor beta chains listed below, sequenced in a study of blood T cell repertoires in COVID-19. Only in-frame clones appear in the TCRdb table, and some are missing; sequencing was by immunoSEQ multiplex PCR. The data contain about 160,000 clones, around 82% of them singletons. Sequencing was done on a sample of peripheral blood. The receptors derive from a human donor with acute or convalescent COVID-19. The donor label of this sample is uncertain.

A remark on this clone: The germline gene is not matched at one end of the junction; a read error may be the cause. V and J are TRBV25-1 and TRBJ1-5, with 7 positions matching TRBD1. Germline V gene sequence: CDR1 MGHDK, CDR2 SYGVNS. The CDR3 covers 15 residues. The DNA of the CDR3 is TGTGCCAGCAGTGACGGAGGGGGCGGCAACCAGCCCCAGCATTTT. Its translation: CASSDGGGGNQPQHF.

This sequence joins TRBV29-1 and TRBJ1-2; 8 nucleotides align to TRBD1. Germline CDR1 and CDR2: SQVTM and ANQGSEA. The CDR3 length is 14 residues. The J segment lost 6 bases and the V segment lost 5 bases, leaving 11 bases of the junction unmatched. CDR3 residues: CSVSDWTGTDGYTF. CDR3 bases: TGCAGCGTTTCAGATTGGACAGGGACGGATGGCTACACCTTC.

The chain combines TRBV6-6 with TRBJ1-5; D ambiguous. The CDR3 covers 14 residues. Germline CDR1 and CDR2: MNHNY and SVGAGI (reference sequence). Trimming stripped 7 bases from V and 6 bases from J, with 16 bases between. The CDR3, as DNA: TGTGCCAGCACTCTAGCGGGTGGTGCTCAGCCCCAGCATTTT. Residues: CASTLAGGAQPQHF.

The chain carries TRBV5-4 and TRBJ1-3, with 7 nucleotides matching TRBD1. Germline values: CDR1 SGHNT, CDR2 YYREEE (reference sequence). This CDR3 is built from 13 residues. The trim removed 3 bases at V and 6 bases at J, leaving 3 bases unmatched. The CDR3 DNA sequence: TGTGCCAGCAGCTCAGGGACAGCAAACACCATATATTTT. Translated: CASSSGTANTIYF. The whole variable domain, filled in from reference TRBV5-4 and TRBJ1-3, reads ETGVTQSPTHLIKTRGQQVTLRCSSQSGHNTVSWYQQALGQGPQFIFQYYREEENGRGNFPPRFSGLQFPNYSSELNVNALELDDSALYLCASSSGTANTIYFGEGSWLTVV.

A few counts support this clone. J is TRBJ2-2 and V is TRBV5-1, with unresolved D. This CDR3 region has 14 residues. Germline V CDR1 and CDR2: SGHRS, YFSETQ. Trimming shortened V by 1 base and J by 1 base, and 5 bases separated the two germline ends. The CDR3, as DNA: TGCGCCAGCAGCTTGTCATTGAACACCGGGGAGCTGTTTTTT. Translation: CASSLSLNTGELFF.

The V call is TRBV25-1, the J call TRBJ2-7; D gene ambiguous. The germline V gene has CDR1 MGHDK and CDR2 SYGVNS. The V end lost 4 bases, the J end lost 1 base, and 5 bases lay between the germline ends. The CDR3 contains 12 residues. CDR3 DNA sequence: TGTGCCAGCAGTGGAGGTTCCTACGAGCAGTACTTC. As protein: CASSGGSYEQYF.

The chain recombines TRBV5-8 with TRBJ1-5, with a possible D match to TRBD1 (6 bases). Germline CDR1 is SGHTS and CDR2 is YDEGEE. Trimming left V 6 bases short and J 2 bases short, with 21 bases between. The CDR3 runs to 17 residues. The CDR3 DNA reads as TGTGCCAGCACCCCGAGGACAGTCGCGGGGGGCAATCAGCCCCAGCATTTT. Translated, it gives CASTPRTVAGGNQPQHF.

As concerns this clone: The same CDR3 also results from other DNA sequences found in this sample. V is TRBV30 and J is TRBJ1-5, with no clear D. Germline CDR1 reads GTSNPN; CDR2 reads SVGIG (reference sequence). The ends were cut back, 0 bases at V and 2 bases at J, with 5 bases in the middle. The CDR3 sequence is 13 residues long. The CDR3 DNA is TGTGCCTGGAGTGTAGGAGGCAATCAGCCCCAGCATTTT. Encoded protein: CAWSVGGNQPQHF.

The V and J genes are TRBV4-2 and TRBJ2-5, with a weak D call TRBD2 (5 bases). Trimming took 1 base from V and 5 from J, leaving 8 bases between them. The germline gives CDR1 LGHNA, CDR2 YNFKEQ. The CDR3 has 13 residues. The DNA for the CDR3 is TGTGCCAGCAGCCAAGTGAGGAGGGAGACCCAGTACTTC. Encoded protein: CASSQVRRETQYF.

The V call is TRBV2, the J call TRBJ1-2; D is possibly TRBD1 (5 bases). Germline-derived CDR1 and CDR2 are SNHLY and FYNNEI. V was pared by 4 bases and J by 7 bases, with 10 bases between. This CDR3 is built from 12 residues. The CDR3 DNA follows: TGTGCCAGCAGTGTTACAGGTTTTGGCTACACCTTC. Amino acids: CASSVTGFGYTF.